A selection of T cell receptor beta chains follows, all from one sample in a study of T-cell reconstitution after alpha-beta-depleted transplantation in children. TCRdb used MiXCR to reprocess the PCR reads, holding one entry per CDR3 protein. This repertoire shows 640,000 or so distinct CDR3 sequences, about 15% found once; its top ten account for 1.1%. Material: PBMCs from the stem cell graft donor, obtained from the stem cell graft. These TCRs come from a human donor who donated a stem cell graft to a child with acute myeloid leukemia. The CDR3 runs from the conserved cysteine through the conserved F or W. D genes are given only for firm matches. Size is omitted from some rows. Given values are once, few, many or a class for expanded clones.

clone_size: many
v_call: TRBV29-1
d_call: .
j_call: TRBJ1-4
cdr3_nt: TGCAGCGCAAAAACAGGAGAAAAACTGTTTTTT
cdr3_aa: CSAKTGEKLFF

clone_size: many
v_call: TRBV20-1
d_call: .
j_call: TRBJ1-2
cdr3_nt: TGCAGTGCTCCAGAAGCCGCGGTGGCGGATTATGGCTACACCTTC
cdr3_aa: CSAPEAAVADYGYTF

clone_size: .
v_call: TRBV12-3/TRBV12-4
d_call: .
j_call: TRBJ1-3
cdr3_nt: TGTGCCAGCAGCCCTGGGACGGACTACTCTGGAAACACCATATATTTT
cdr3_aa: CASSPGTDYSGNTIYF

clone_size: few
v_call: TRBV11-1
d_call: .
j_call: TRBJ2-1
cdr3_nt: TGTGCCAGCAGCAGAGGGACCGGGGAGAAGCAGTTCTTC
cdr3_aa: CASSRGTGEKQFF

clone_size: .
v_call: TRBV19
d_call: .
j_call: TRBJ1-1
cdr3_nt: TGTGCCAGCCAAAGCCCGGGGAACACTGAAGCTTTCTTT
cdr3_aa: CASQSPGNTEAFF

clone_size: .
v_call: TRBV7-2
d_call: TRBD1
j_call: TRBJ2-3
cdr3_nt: TGTGCCAGCAGCTTAGTAGGTACAGGGGTAGATACGCAGTATTTT
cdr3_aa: CASSLVGTGVDTQYF

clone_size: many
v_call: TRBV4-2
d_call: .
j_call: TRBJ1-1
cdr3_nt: TGTGCCAGCAGCCAAGGGGCCACTGAAGCTTTCTTT
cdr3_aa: CASSQGATEAFF

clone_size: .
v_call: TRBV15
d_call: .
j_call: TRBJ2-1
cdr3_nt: TGTGCCACCAGCAGAGAAGGGGGCTCCTACAATGAGCAGTTCTTC
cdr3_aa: CATSREGGSYNEQFF

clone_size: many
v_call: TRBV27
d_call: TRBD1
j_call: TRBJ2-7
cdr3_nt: TGTGCCAGCAGTTGGACAGGGGATTCCTACGAGCAGTACTTC
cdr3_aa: CASSWTGDSYEQYF

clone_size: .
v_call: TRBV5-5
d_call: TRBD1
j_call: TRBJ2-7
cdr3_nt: TGTGCCAGCAGCTTAGGGGACAGAGCTTCCAACTCCTACGAGCAGTACTTC
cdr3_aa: CASSLGDRASNSYEQYF

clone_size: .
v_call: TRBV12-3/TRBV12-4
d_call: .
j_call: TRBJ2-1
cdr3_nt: TGTGCCAGCAGTTTAGCAGACCGAAACTACAATGAGCAGTTCTTC
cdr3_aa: CASSLADRNYNEQFF

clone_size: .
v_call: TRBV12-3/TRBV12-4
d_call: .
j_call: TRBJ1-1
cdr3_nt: TGTGCCAGCAGTTTAAAGGGAGGGAACACTGAAGCTTTCTTT
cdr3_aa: CASSLKGGNTEAFF

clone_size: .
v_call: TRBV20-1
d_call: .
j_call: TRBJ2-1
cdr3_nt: TGCTGTGCTAGAGATTCCGGGCGGGGGCCCTACAATGAGCAGTTCTTC
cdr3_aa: CCARDSGRGPYNEQFF

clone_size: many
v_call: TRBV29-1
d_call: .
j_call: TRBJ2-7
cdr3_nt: TGCAGCGTTGAAGGGGGCGCGACGGTCGAGCAGTACTTC
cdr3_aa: CSVEGGATVEQYF

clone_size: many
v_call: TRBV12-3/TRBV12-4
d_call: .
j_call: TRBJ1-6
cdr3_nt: TGTGCCAGCAGTTTTGGGGATCATTCACCCCTCCACTTT
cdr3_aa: CASSFGDHSPLHF

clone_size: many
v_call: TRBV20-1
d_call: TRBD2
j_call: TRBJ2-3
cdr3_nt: TGCAGTGCTAGTAGGGCAGAGGGACTAGCGGGGGTCAGGGGCACAGATACGCAGTATTTT
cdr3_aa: CSASRAEGLAGVRGTDTQYF

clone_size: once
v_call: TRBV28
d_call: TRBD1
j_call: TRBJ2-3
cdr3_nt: TGTGCCAGCAGTTTAGGGGGACAGGGGGCCAGCACAGATACGCAGTATTTT
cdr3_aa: CASSLGGQGASTDTQYF

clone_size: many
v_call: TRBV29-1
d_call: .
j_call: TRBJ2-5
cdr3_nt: TGCAGCGTTGAAATTAGGCTAGTAAGATCCCAAGAGACCCAGTACTTC
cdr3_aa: CSVEIRLVRSQETQYF

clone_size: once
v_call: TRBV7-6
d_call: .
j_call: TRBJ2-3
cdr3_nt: TGTGCCAGCAGCGTTACCGGGACGGATCTGGATACGCAGTATTTT
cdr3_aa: CASSVTGTDLDTQYF

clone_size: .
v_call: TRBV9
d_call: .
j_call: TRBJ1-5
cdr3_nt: TGTGCCAGCAGCGTAGGGCCGTCCAATCAGCCCCAGCATTTT
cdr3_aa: CASSVGPSNQPQHF

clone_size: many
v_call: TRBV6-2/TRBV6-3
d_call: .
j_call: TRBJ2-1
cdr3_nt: TGTGCCAGCAGTTACCTGGTGGAGATACAGATGGGAGATTACAATGAGCAGTTCTTC
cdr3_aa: CASSYLVEIQMGDYNEQFF

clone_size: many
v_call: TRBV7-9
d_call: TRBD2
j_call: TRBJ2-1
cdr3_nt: TGTGCCAGCAGCCAAGGACTAGCGGTTTGGGATGAGCAGTTCTTC
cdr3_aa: CASSQGLAVWDEQFF

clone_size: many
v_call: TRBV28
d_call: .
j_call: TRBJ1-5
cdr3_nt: TGTGCCAGCAGACAGTCCGGGCAGCCCCAGCATTTT
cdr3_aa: CASRQSGQPQHF

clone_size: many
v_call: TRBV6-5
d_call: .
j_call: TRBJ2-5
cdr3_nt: TGTGCCAGCAGTTACCTGACGGTGTACCAAGAGACCCAGTACTTC
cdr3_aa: CASSYLTVYQETQYF

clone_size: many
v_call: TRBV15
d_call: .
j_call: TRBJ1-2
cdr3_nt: TGTGCCACCAGCGGGCCCGGTGCGGGCGACTATGGCTACACCTTC
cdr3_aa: CATSGPGAGDYGYTF

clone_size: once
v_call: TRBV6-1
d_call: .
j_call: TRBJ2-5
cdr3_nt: TGTGCCAGCAGTGCCCCCGGGGGACGAGAGACCCAGTACTTC
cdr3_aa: CASSAPGGRETQYF

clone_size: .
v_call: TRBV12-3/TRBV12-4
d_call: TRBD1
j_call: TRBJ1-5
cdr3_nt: TGTGCCAGCAGTTCCGGACAGGGGGAGCTTAGCAATCAGCCCCAGCATTTT
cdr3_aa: CASSSGQGELSNQPQHF

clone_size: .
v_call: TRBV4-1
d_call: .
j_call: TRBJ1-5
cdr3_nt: TGCGCCAGCAGCCAAGGGGGGCAGAATCAGCCCCAGCATTTT
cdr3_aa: CASSQGGQNQPQHF

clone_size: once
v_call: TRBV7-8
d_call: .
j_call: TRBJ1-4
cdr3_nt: TGTGCCAGCAGCGGGAGCGATGAAAAACTGTTTTTT
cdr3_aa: CASSGSDEKLFF

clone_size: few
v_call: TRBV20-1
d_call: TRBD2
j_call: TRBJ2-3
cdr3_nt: TGCAGTGCTGGTTCTAGCGGGGGTAACACAGATACGCAGTATTTT
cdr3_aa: CSAGSSGGNTDTQYF

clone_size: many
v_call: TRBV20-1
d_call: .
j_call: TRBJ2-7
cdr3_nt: TGCAGTGCTAGAGGTAGCACCTACGAGCAGTACTTC
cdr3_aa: CSARGSTYEQYF

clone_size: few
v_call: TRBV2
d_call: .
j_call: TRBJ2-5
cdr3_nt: TGTGCCAGCAGTGAGGAGTTTGGCGGGGCGGAGACCCAGTACTTC
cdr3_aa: CASSEEFGGAETQYF

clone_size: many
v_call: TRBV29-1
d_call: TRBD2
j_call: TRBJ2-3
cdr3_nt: TGCAGCGGGTTAGCGGGAGCCAATACGCAGTATTTT
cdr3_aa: CSGLAGANTQYF

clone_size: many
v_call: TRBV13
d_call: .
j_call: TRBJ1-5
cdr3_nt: TGTGCCAGCAGCCCTAGCCCAAATCAGCCCCAGCATTTT
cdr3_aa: CASSPSPNQPQHF

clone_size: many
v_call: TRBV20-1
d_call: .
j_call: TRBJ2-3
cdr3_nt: TGCAGTGCTAGCGTCGGATCTAGCACAGATACGCAGTATTTT
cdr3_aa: CSASVGSSTDTQYF

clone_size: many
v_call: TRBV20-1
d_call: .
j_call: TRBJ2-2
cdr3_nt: TGCAGTGCCCCGGGGTCCACAGACACCGGGGAGCTGTTTTTT
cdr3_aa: CSAPGSTDTGELFF

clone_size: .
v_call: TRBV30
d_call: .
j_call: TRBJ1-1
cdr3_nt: TGTGCCTGTTCTAGGGAGGGAGTAACTTTCTTT
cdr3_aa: CACSREGVTFF

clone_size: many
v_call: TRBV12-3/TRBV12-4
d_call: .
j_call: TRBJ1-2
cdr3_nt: TGTGCCAGCAGTCGGTCAGGGGCCTATGGCTACACCTTC
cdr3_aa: CASSRSGAYGYTF

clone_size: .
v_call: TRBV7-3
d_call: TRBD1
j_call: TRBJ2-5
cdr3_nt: TGTGCCAGCAGCTTAAGGACCAAGGGCATTACCGGGACAGGGGAAAAGACCCAGTACTTC
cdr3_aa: CASSLRTKGITGTGEKTQYF

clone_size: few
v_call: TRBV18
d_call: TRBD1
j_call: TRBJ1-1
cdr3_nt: TGTGCCAGCTCAAAGAACAGGGGGCCTCGGACTGAAGCTTTCTTT
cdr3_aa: CASSKNRGPRTEAFF

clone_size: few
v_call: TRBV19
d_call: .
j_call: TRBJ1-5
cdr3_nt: TGTGCCAGTAGTTTGGACAGCCCTATGAGCAATCAGCCCCAGCATTTT
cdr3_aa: CASSLDSPMSNQPQHF

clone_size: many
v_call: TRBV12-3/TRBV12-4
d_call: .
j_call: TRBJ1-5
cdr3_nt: TGTGCCAGCGGACCCTACAAAATCGGCAATCAGCCCCAGCATTTT
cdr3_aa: CASGPYKIGNQPQHF

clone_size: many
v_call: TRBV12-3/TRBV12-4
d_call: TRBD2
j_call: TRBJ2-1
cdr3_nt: TGTGCCAGCAGCCGACATAGCGGGGGAGGTTACAATGAGCAGTTCTTC
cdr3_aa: CASSRHSGGGYNEQFF

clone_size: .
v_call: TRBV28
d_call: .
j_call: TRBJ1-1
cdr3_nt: TGTGCCAGCAGTTTTGTCCCAGGGAAGAACACTGAAGCTTTCTTT
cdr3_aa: CASSFVPGKNTEAFF

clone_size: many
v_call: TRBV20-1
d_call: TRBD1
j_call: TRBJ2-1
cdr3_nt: TGCAGTGCTGGAGACAGGGCCGATCACAATGAGCAGTTCTTC
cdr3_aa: CSAGDRADHNEQFF

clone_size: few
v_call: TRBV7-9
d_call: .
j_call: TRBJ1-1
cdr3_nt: TGTGCCAGCCGCGCGGGGCAAGGGACTGAAGCTTTCTTT
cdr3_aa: CASRAGQGTEAFF

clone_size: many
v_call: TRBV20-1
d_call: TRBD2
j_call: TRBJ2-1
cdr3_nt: TGCAGTGCCGGCGGGCTTAGCGGGTACAATGAGCAGTTCTTC
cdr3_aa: CSAGGLSGYNEQFF

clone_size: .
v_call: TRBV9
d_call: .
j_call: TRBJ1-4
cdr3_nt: TGTGCCAGCAGCGTAGGCCCGGGGGCAAATGAAAAACTGTTTTTT
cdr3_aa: CASSVGPGANEKLFF

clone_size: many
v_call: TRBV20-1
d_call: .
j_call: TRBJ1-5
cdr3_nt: TGCAGTGCTAGAGATCTGTTTGACGGCAATCAGCCCCAGCATTTT
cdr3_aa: CSARDLFDGNQPQHF

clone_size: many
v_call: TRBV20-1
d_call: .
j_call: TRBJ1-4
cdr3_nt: TGCAGTGGAACCGCAACCCCGAAGAATGAAAAACTGTTTTTT
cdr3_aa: CSGTATPKNEKLFF

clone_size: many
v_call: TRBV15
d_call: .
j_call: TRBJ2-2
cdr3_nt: TGTGCCACCAGCAGAGTAAGGCAGGGCACCGGGGAGCTGTTTTTT
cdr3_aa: CATSRVRQGTGELFF

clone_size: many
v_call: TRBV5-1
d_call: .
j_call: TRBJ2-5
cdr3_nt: TGCGCCAGCAGCTTGGGACAGGACCAAGAGACCCAGTACTTC
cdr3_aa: CASSLGQDQETQYF

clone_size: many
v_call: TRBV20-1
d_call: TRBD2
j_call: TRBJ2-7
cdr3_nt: TGCAGTGCTCTCCGGGAGGGCTACGAGCAGTACTTC
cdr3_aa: CSALREGYEQYF

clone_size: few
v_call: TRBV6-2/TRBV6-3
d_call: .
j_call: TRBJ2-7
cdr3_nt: TGTGCCAGCAAGGGGTCCTACGTCTACGAGCAGTACTTC
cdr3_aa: CASKGSYVYEQYF